The 7 T cell receptor beta chains in this list originate from one sample, sequenced in a study of CD8 T cells in Susac syndrome. An input of about 0.45 to 1 ug of RNA was subjected to reverse transcription using random hexamers. Using its own MiXCR run on the immunoSEQ multiplex PCR reads, TCRdb lists one record per CDR3 protein. The table lists 250,000 to 300,000 distinct CDR3 sequences, around nine tenths of them singletons. Sequenced input: CD8+ T cells from PBMCs. These receptors all come from a human donor with multiple sclerosis.

V is TRBV10-3 and J is TRBJ1-2; 12 bases fit TRBD1. The length of the CDR3 is 15 residues. V was pared by 10 bases and J by 7 bases, with 13 bases of the junction left unmatched. CDR1 and CDR2 from the germline V gene are ENHRY and SYGVKD. CDR3 loop: CATGGPGQGASGYTF. The DNA of the CDR3 is TGTGCCACCGGGGGCCCGGGACAGGGGGCTTCTGGCTACACCTTC.

The J gene is TRBJ2-1, the V gene TRBV3-1, with TRBD2 matching over 8 bases. CDR3 length equals 15 residues. Germline CDR1 reads LGHDT; CDR2 reads YNNKEL (reference sequence). J gave up 2 bases and V 4 bases, and 4 bases lay outside the gene matches. The CDR3 loop reads CASSLTGGPYNEQFF. The DNA of the CDR3 is TGTGCCAGCAGCCTAACGGGAGGGCCCTACAATGAGCAGTTCTTC.

The chain combines TRBV30 with TRBJ1-2, with TRBD1 identical over 9 bases. Trimming took 5 bases from V and 7 from J; bases not matched to a gene: 8. The germline V gene encodes CDR1 GTSNPN and CDR2 SVGIG (reference sequence). The CDR3 runs 13 residues. DNA of the CDR3: TGTGCCTGGGGGGACTGGACAGGGGTTGGCTACACCTTC. The encoded protein is CAWGDWTGVGYTF.

This clonotype was detected once. The rearrangement links TRBV19 to TRBJ2-2; 7 bases map to TRBD2. The CDR3 extends over 16 amino acids. Germline V gene data show CDR1 as LNHDA and CDR2 as SQIVND (reference sequence). Germline trimming cut 9 bases from V and 4 bases from J; bases unmatched to any gene: 14. The CDR3 coding sequence is TGTGCCAGCCCTTTGGGGAGGGGCCCGAGCACCGGGGAGCTGTTTTTT. Translation: CASPLGRGPSTGELFF. The full variable domain, in which reference TRBV19 and TRBJ2-2 provide the parts outside the CDR3, is DGGITQSPKYLFRKEGQNVTLSCEQNLNHDAMYWYRQDPGQGLRLIYYSQIVNDFQKGDIAEGYSVSREKKESFPLTVTSAQKNPTAFYLCASPLGRGPSTGELFFGEGSRLTVL.

The J gene is TRBJ1-1, the V gene TRBV4-3, with D maybe TRBD1 (5 bases). There are 15 residues in the CDR3. Germline V CDR1 and CDR2: LGHNA, YSLEER. The V gene lost 1 base and the J gene lost 1 base, with 10 bases spanning the gap. The CDR3 spells CASSQGPGPNTEAFF. CDR3 in DNA: TGCGCCAGCAGCCAAGGCCCGGGACCGAACACTGAAGCTTTCTTT.

The chain has TRBV6-5 and TRBJ2-7; D is perhaps TRBD2 (6 bases). This CDR3 region has 14 residues. The germline V and J ends were trimmed by 2 bases and 6 bases, with 14 bases remaining between them. Per germline, CDR1 MNHEY and CDR2 SVGAGI. CDR3 protein: CASSYTGSSAEQYF. CDR3 DNA sequence: TGTGCCAGCAGTTACACGGGATCTAGCGCCGAGCAGTACTTC.

The chain recombines TRBV4-1 with TRBJ1-5; 11 bases are a match to TRBD1. The V gene end was trimmed by 4 bases and the J gene end by 7 bases; junction bases not matched to a gene: 15. The CDR3 loop spans 18 amino acids. The germline gives CDR1 MGHRA, CDR2 YSYEKL. The CDR3 nucleotides read TGCGCCAGCAGCCCTGCGGGACAGGGGGAGGGTCGGGGCCAGCCCCAGCATTTT. Protein sequence: CASSPAGQGEGRGQPQHF.